This T cell receptor beta chain stems from a study of early T cells in non-severe SARS-CoV-2 infection. Whole-study context: Sequenced bulk RNA came from whole blood that was unsorted, and chains were unpaired.

Whole-study findings and limits: VDJdb-based annotation leaned toward anti-spike CD8 responses and missed private and CD4 specificities.

Individual cDNA molecules were tagged with unique molecular identifiers. Using its own MiXCR run on the 5' RACE reads, TCRdb lists one record per CDR3 protein. The sample has about 97,000 distinct CDR3 sequences; about 10% are singletons. This clonotype has just a few counts. Its specificity is not known. The sequenced sample was whole blood, obtained at baseline. The TCR was taken from an adult who was a healthcare worker with PCR-confirmed SARS-CoV-2 infection or an uninfected control (not recorded which).

CDR3 sequence (DNA): TGTGCCAGCAGTACAGGGAGTCAGCCCCAGCATTTT. Its translation: CASSTGSQPQHF. This sequence joins TRBV2 and TRBJ1-5, with a tentative D call TRBD1 (6 bases). The V end was cut by 5 bases, the J end by 6 bases, with 8 bases between. CDR3 length: 12 residues. Germline assignment: CDR1 SNHLY and CDR2 FYNNEI.